This T cell receptor beta chain was observed in a study of control samples from healthy donors and cancer patients. Trimming took off 1 base at V and 10 bases at J, with 17 bases between the two ends. Germline CDR1 and CDR2: SEHNR and FQNEAQ (reference sequence). CDR3 length: 15 amino acids. TCRdb's table, derived via immunoSEQ multiplex PCR, lists solely in-frame clones and lacks some. The sample contains around 140,000 clones, roughly 92% of which appear only once. The chain links TRBV7-9 to TRBJ2-1; D assignment may be TRBD1 or TRBD2 (5 bases each). The clonotype originates from a man aged 40-50 years in good health. The sequenced sample consisted of blood. The CDR3 is CASSLGGIDGLEQFF. As DNA, the CDR3 is TGTGCCAGCAGCTTAGGGGGGATAGACGGACTGGAGCAGTTCTTC.